One sample yielded the 14 T cell receptor beta chains listed below, sequenced in a study of T cell changes during pregnancy in multiple sclerosis. Data came from immunoSEQ multiplex PCR; TCRdb stores just in-frame clones and leaves some out. Found here are 45,000 to 65,000 clones, about 90% of them singletons; the top ten hold about 0.6%. Sequenced material: CD4+ T cells from peripheral blood mononuclear cells, taken after pregnancy. These receptors originate from a female donor with multiple sclerosis, enrolled in a pregnancy study.

The chain links TRBV7-6 to TRBJ1-3; D gene unclear. Per the germline V gene, CDR1 is SGHVS and CDR2 is FNYEAQ. Trimming pared 5 bases from V and 0 bases from J, leaving 14 bases between. This CDR3 is built from 16 residues. CDR3 sequence reads: CASSLTGRDSGNTIYF. For the CDR3, the DNA is TGTGCCAGCAGCCTAACCGGACGGGACTCTGGAAACACCATATATTTT.

This clone was counted once. The chain carries TRBV18 and TRBJ2-1; D is ambiguous. This CDR3 is built from 13 residues. CDR1 KGHSH and CDR2 LQKENI come from the germline V gene. Trimming took 6 bases from V and 1 from J, leaving 7 bases between them. The CDR3 DNA is TGTGCCAGCTCTCTCTATTCCTACAATGAGCAGTTCTTC. Protein sequence: CASSLYSYNEQFF.

The V and J genes are TRBV7-2 and TRBJ2-1; the match to TRBD2 covers 9 bases. This CDR3 spans 16 amino acids. Losses at the gene ends were 5 bases for V and 3 bases for J; bases not matched to a gene: 8. Germline values: CDR1 SGHTA, CDR2 FQGNSA. CDR3 sequence: CASSVSSGTLYNEQFF. Here the CDR3 DNA reads TGTGCCAGCAGCGTATCTAGCGGGACTCTCTACAATGAGCAGTTCTTC.

The gene calls are TRBV7-2 and TRBJ2-5; 12 bases line up with TRBD2. The germline CDR1 and CDR2 sequences are SGHTA and FQGNSA. The CDR3 spans 16 residues. After removal of 2 bases from V and 4 bases from J, the junction contained 5 bases not matched to a gene. CDR3 coding DNA: TGTGCCAGCAGCTTATACGGACTAGCGGGAACAGAGACCCAGTACTTC. This gives the protein CASSLYGLAGTETQYF.

The gene calls are TRBV19 and TRBJ1-5; the match to TRBD1 covers 7 bases. Losses at the gene ends were 1 base for V and 2 bases for J; bases not matched to a gene: 8. CDR1 is LNHDA and CDR2 is SQIVND in the germline V gene (reference sequence). This CDR3 is built from 17 residues. CDR3 nucleotides: TGTGCCAGTAGTATAGCCGTATCTACAGGGGGCAATCAGCCCCAGCATTTT. Translating gives CASSIAVSTGGNQPQHF.

The rearrangement links TRBV19 to TRBJ2-6, with D uncertain. Trimming took off 6 bases at V and 4 bases at J, with 13 bases between the two ends. This CDR3 has 15 residues. The V gene's germline CDR1 is LNHDA and CDR2 SQIVND (reference sequence). As DNA, the CDR3 is TGTGCCAGTAGGAAACTACAATCCGGGGCCAACGTCCTGACTTTC. Translation gives CASRKLQSGANVLTF. Complete variable domain (other parts from reference TRBV19 and TRBJ2-6): DGGITQSPKYLFRKEGQNVTLSCEQNLNHDAMYWYRQDPGQGLRLIYYSQIVNDFQKGDIAEGYSVSREKKESFPLTVTSAQKNPTAFYLCASRKLQSGANVLTFGAGSRLTVL.

The chain links TRBV28 to TRBJ2-7; 11 bases match TRBD2. This CDR3 has 17 residues. Unmatched junction bases numbered 11, after V lost 3 bases and J lost 4 bases. CDR1 is MDHEN and CDR2 is SYDVKM in the germline V gene. The CDR3 protein is CASSFRGSGTSGYEQYF. In nucleotides, the CDR3 is TGTGCCAGCAGTTTTCGAGGATCCGGGACTAGCGGTTACGAGCAGTACTTC.

J is TRBJ1-4 and V is TRBV4-2; D is unresolved. Looked up from germline, CDR1 is LGHNA and CDR2 is YNFKEQ. Trimming removed 0 bases at V and 4 bases at J, with 12 bases between. CDR3 length equals 16 residues. The CDR3 sequence: CASSQDIGIGNEKLFF. CDR3 DNA sequence: TGTGCCAGCAGCCAAGATATCGGGATTGGTAATGAAAAACTGTTTTTT.

This clone has just one count. The rearrangement uses TRBV7-9 and TRBJ2-7; 11 nucleotides align to TRBD2. Per the germline V gene, CDR1 is SEHNR and CDR2 is FQNEAQ (reference sequence). Trimming at V came to 5 bases and at J to 2 bases, leaving 5 bases not matched to a gene. The CDR3 totals 15 residues. The CDR3 bases are TGTGCCAGCAGCCCAGGGACTAGCGGCCCCTACGAGCAGTACTTC. Translation: CASSPGTSGPYEQYF.

V and J are TRBV18 and TRBJ2-1; tentative D call: TRBD1 (6 bases). V dropped 8 bases and J dropped 3 bases, with 11 bases sitting between them. This CDR3 contains 13 residues. The germline gives CDR1 KGHSH, CDR2 LQKENI. The CDR3 sequence: CASAQGNYNEQFF. The CDR3, as DNA: TGTGCCAGCGCCCAGGGGAACTACAATGAGCAGTTCTTC.

The chain joins TRBV6-6 to TRBJ1-5; possible D gene TRBD1, 5 bases. This CDR3 has 14 residues. The V gene's germline CDR1 is MNHNY and CDR2 SVGAGI (reference sequence). The V and J ends lost 6 bases and 7 bases respectively, with 16 bases between them. In DNA, the CDR3 is TGTGCCAGCAGCCTCTGGGGGGAGGGACAGCCCCAGCATTTT. Amino acid sequence: CASSLWGEGQPQHF.

The V gene is TRBV9, the J gene TRBJ2-7, with TRBD2 identical over 8 bases. CDR1 and CDR2 (germline): SGDLS, YYNGEE. The CDR3 has 15 residues. The V segment lost 4 bases and the J segment 0 bases; nucleotides outside the gene matches: 6. In nucleotides, the CDR3 is TGTGCCAGCAGCAAAGGGCTAGCGGGCTCCTACGAGCAGTACTTC. It codes for CASSKGLAGSYEQYF.

The chain uses TRBV29-1 and TRBJ2-3, with TRBD1 as a possible D gene (5 bases). The length of the CDR3 is 14 residues. V was clipped by 7 bases and J by 1 base, with 15 bases between them. Per germline, CDR1 SQVTM and CDR2 ANQGSEA. In DNA form, the CDR3 reads TGCAGCGCTGGTCAGGGTTCCGGCACAGATACGCAGTATTTT. Translated, it gives CSAGQGSGTDTQYF.

The chain employs TRBV7-2 and TRBJ2-5; 11 bases match TRBD2. The germline V gene has CDR1 SGHTA and CDR2 FQGNSA. The CDR3 is 15 amino acids. J gave up 5 bases and V 4 bases, and 6 bases lay outside the gene matches. The CDR3 loop reads CASSSTSGRLETQYF. In nucleotides, the CDR3 is TGTGCCAGCAGCTCTACTAGCGGGAGACTGGAGACCCAGTACTTC.